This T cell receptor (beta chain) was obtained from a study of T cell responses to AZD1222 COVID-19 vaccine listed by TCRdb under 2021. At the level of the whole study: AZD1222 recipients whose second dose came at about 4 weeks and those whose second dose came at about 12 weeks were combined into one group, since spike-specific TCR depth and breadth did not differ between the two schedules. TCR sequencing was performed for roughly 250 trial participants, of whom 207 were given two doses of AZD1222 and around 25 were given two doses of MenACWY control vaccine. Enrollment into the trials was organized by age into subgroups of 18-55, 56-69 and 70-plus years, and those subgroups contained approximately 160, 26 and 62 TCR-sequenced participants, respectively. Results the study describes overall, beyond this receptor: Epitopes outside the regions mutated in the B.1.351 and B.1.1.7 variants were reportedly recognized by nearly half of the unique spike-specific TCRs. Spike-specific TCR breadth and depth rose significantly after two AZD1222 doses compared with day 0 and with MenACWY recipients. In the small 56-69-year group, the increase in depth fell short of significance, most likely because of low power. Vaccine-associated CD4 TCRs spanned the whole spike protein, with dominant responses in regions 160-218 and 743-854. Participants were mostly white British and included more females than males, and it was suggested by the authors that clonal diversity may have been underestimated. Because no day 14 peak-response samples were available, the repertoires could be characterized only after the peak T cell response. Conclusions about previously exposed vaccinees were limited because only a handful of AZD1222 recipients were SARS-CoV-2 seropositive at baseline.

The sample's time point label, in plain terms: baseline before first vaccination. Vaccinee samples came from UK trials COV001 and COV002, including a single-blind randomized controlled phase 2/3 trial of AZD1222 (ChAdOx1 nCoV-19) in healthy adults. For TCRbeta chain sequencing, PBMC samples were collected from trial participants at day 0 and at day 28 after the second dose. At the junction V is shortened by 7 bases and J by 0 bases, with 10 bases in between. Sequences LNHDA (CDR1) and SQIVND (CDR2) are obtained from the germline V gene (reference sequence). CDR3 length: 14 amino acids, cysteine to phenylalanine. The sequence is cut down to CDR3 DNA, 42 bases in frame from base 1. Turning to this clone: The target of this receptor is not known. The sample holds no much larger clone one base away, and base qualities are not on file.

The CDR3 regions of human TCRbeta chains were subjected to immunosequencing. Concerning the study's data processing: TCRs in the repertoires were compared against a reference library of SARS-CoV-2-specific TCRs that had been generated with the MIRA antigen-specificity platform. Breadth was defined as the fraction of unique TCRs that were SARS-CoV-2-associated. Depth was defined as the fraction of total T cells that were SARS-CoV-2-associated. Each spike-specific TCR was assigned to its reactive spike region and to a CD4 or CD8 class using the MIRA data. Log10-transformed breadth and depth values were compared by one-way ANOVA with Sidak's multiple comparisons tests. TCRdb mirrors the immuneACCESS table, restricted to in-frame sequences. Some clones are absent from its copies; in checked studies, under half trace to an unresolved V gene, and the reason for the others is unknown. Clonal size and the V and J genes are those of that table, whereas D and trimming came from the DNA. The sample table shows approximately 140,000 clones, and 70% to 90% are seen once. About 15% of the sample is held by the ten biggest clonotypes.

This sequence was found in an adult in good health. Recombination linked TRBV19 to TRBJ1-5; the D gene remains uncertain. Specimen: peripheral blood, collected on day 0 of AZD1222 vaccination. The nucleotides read TGTGCCAGTAACAGTGTTAATAGCAATCAGCCCCAGCATTTT. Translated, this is CASNSVNSNQPQHF.